The present entry profiles one TCR beta chain with its context. This clonotype was picked up a small number of times. The specificity of this receptor is unknown. Per-base quality was not reported, and no clone a single base away is much larger than it. Library prep was done by PCR. The sequencing machine was an Illumina HiSeq 2500. Molecular barcoding was employed in the preparation of TCR libraries, with unique molecular identifiers being used to normalize TCRbeta repertoire quantification. TCRdb cleaned the public reads at Q25 with fastp, built clones with MiXCR and kept in-frame beta chains. Duplicate CDR3 protein sequences are folded into a single record with the most common DNA and genes. The sample has about a million distinct CDR3 sequences on record, about 29% of them singletons. The ten largest clones take up roughly 27% of the sample. The CDR3 goes from the cysteine to the phenylalanine over 13 residues. Only CDR3 DNA is held: 39 bases, read in frame from base 1. V was cut back by 6 bases and J by 5 bases, leaving a gap of 13 bases between them. Per the germline V gene, MNHEY is the CDR1 and SVGAGI is the CDR2.

The record originates from a study of T-cell reconstitution after alpha-beta-depleted transplantation in children (dated by TCRdb to between 2015 and 2016). Regarding the complete study: T-cell immune reconstitution after TCRalphabeta/CD19-depleted allogeneic hematopoietic cell transplantation in children was quantitatively tracked in the study by means of TCR repertoire profiling.

The meaning of the sample's treatment or condition label: allogeneic hematopoietic cell transplantation with graft depleted of TCRalphabeta T cells and CD19 B cells. The transplant recipients were children given TCRalphabeta/CD19-depleted allogeneic hematopoietic cell grafts. On the study overall, not on this receptor specifically: In some patients, high TCRbeta diversity at day 60 was attributed to recipient T cells and intrathymic progenitors that had survived conditioning. The apparently early recovery of alphabetaT-cell counts about two months after transplant reportedly depended on only several hundred rapidly expanded clones that came from non-depleted graft cells. Hyperexpanded clone frequencies declined over subsequent months; after one year, T-cell counts and TCRbeta diversity were mostly attributed to newly produced T cells.

The chain joins TRBV6-5 to TRBJ1-1; the D gene identity is not certain. The clonotype was recovered from a boy less than two years old who had a stem cell transplant for SCID, so the T cells may come from the graft donor. Sample: PBMCs, mostly from graft donor cells, taken 360 days after TCRalphabeta/CD19-depleted stem cell transplant. The CDR3 amino acid sequence is: CASRLLSVTEAFF. The DNA sequence reads TGTGCCAGCAGACTACTTAGCGTAACTGAAGCTTTCTTT.